The 3 T cell receptor beta chains given below trace back to one sample, sequenced in a study of CD8+ T cells in alopecia areata. Extracted from the samples, RNA was reverse transcribed into cDNA to serve as the sequencing template. TCRdb keeps only in-frame clones here, not all; method: immunoSEQ multiplex PCR. This sample carries 93,000 or so clones, about nine tenths of them seen once, and the ten largest clones take around 10%. The sample's treatment: oral pan-JAK inhibitor, 5-10 mg twice daily. Sequences were derived from CD8+ T cells sorted from blood, sampled between weeks 30 and 35, from a patient treated with tofacitinib. Receptors originate from a human donor with alopecia areata.

CDR3 sequence (DNA): TGCAGCGTTGCGGACGGGAGCTCCTACAATGAGCAGTTCTTC. Encoded protein: CSVADGSSYNEQFF. The chain carries TRBV29-1 and TRBJ2-1; possible D gene TRBD2, 6 bases. Germline V gives CDR1 SQVTM, CDR2 ANQGSEA. CDR3 length equals 14 residues. The V and J ends lost 4 bases and 0 bases respectively, with 10 bases between them.

The CDR3 DNA sequence: TGTGCCAGCAGCCCCAACTCAATTGGCACCGGGGAGCTGTTTTTT. It is translated as CASSPNSIGTGELFF. The gene calls are TRBV13 and TRBJ2-2; the D is unclear. V dropped 5 bases and J dropped 4 bases, with 14 bases sitting between them. The CDR3 contains 15 residues. Per germline, CDR1 PRHDT and CDR2 FYEKMQ (reference sequence).

This clone appeared once. This rearrangement joins TRBV5-1 to TRBJ1-1; D unclear. V was cut by 4 bases and J by 4 bases, with 14 bases left in between. The CDR3 loop spans 14 amino acids. CDR1 is SGHRS, CDR2 YFSETQ, per germline. The CDR3 is CASSPPPGTTEAFF. CDR3 coding DNA: TGCGCCAGCAGCCCCCCCCCGGGCACCACTGAAGCTTTCTTT.